The next 3 T cell receptor beta chains were all read from a single sample in a study of T cell repertoires in cytomegalovirus infection. TCRdb reanalysed the reads using MiXCR and keeps one entry per CDR3 protein. The table includes about 450,000 distinct CDR3 sequences, approximately 32% detected once. What was sequenced was PBMCs. Every receptor here comes from a human donor in good health (CMV status not recorded). Some clones in this sample may be carry-over from other donors' samples.

This clonotype has a single count. This sequence joins TRBV7-9 and TRBJ2-3; D is possibly TRBD1 (5 bases). The CDR3 is 15 amino acids. From germline, CDR1 is SEHNR and CDR2 FQNEAQ (reference sequence). V shed 5 bases and J shed 0 bases, with 12 bases lying between them. The CDR3 DNA is TGTGCCAGCAGCGATGGACACCCTAGCACAGATACGCAGTATTTT. This sequence encodes CASSDGHPSTDTQYF. The full variable domain, completed using reference TRBV7-9 and TRBJ2-3, is DTGVSQNPRHKITKRGQNVTFRCDPISEHNRLYWYRQTLGQGPEFLTYFQNEAQLEKSRLLSDRFSAERPKGSFSTLEIQRTEQGDSAMYLCASSDGHPSTDTQYFGPGTRLTVL.

To note about this clonotype: A clone one base away is much larger, so this may be a read error. This sequence joins TRBV7-6 and TRBJ2-5; 10 bases line up with TRBD1. The CDR3 sequence is 16 residues long. Germline V gives CDR1 SGHVS, CDR2 FNYEAQ. The CDR3 is CASSLSGTGVQETKYF. DNA for the CDR3: TGTGCCAGCAGCTTATCCGGGACAGGGGTGCAAGAGACCAAGTACTTC.

The V and J genes are TRBV7-9 and TRBJ2-3; a possible D gene is TRBD1 (6 bases). From germline, CDR1 is SEHNR and CDR2 FQNEAQ (reference sequence). CDR3 length equals 14 residues. V dropped 6 bases and J dropped 4 bases, with 14 bases sitting between them. The chain's CDR3 is CASRWTAGPDTQYF. CDR3 DNA: TGTGCCAGCAGATGGACAGCTGGCCCAGATACGCAGTATTTT.